This T cell receptor (beta chain) derives from a study of T-cell reconstitution after alpha-beta-depleted transplantation in children. Study-level results: There were reportedly several hundred expanded graft clones from which alpha-beta T cells came about two months after transplant. A year had passed since transplant, and T-cell counts and diversity by then came mostly from newly produced T cells. Diversity of TCRbeta at day 60 was high in some patients, arising from surviving recipient T cells and thymic progenitors.

This clonotype has at least ten counts. No antigen is known for it. V was trimmed by 6 bases and J by 5 bases, leaving 20 bases between them. Germline V lookup: CDR1 SGHRS, CDR2 YFSETQ. This CDR3 has 16 residues. During its preparation, the TCRbeta library received unique molecular identifiers. TCRdb ran MiXCR on the PCR reads and lists one entry per CDR3 protein. The sample lists about 300,000 distinct CDR3 sequences; roughly 8.2% were seen once. The sequence was collected from a female patient younger than 10 who had a stem cell transplant for Fanconi anemia, so the T cells may come from the graft donor. The material was peripheral blood, obtained 360 days after TCRalphabeta/CD19-depleted stem cell transplant. The rearrangement joins TRBV5-1 to TRBJ2-2; the D gene is possibly TRBD1 (6 bases). The CDR3 sequence: CASTGQFELGTGELFF. The CDR3 bases are TGCGCCAGCACCGGACAGTTCGAGCTCGGTACCGGGGAGCTGTTTTTT.